Presented here are 25 T cell receptor beta chains from one specimen sequenced in a study of cytomegalovirus exposure and HLA in healthy donors. The PCR contained 60 Vbeta and 13 Jbeta primers. Sequenced by immunoSEQ multiplex PCR; TCRdb stores in-frame clones only, minus some. The data hold around 180,000 clones, with around 86% observed a single time. The sample consisted of PBMCs. The source of these receptors is a woman under 30 in good health and CMV-seronegative.

The chain combines TRBV27 with TRBJ1-2; perhaps TRBD1 as D (5 bases). This CDR3 has 15 amino acids. Trimming stripped 5 bases from V and 4 bases from J, with 17 bases between. The V gene's germline CDR1 is MNHEY and CDR2 SMNVEV (reference sequence). The CDR3 is CASSPQAMGGYGYTF. The CDR3 DNA reads as TGTGCCAGCAGTCCACAGGCCATGGGGGGCTATGGCTACACCTTC.

This chain links TRBV9 with TRBJ2-7; 8 bases line up with TRBD2. The germline V gene has CDR1 SGDLS and CDR2 YYNGEE. The CDR3 runs to 16 residues. V dropped 0 bases and J dropped 0; count of bases not matched to a gene: 5. CDR3 amino acids: CASSVASGGPSYEQYF. CDR3 coding DNA: TGTGCCAGCAGCGTAGCCAGCGGGGGCCCCTCCTACGAGCAGTACTTC. The full variable domain, rest sourced from reference TRBV9 and TRBJ2-7, is DSGVTQTPKHLITATGQRVTLRCSPRSGDLSVYWYQQSLDQGLQFLIQYYNGEERAKGNILERFSAQQFPDLHSELNLSSLELGDSALYFCASSVASGGPSYEQYFGPGTRLTVT.

There are a few counts of this clone. The chain recombines TRBV28 with TRBJ2-7, with TRBD1 matching 10 bases. Germline assignment: CDR1 MDHEN and CDR2 SYDVKM. V shed 7 bases, J shed 3 bases, and the junction held 9 bases outside the gene matches. There are 15 residues in the CDR3. CDR3 sequence: CASNEIGQGDYEQYF. CDR3 DNA: TGTGCCAGCAACGAGATTGGACAGGGGGACTACGAGCAGTACTTC. Based on the CDR3 plus reference TRBV28 and TRBJ2-7, the full variable domain is DVKVTQSSRYLVKRTGEKVFLECVQDMDHENMFWYRQDPGLGLRLIYFSYDVKMKEKGDIPEGYSVSREKKERFSLILESASTNQTSMYLCASNEIGQGDYEQYFGPGTRLTVT.

V gene TRBV4-2 combines with J gene TRBJ2-7; TRBD1 matches 9 bases. Germline V gives CDR1 LGHNA, CDR2 YNFKEQ. Trimming removed 0 bases from V and 4 bases from J; junction bases left unmatched: 7. The CDR3 has 16 residues. As DNA, the CDR3 is TGTGCCAGCAGCCAAGATTCGACAGGGGGTTTTTACGAGCAGTACTTC. This sequence encodes CASSQDSTGGFYEQYF.

This sequence joins TRBV19 and TRBJ1-1; D possibly corresponds to TRBD1 (6 bases). CDR1 is LNHDA, CDR2 SQIVND, per germline (reference sequence). The CDR3 covers 13 residues. The ends were cut back, 4 bases at V and 8 bases at J, with 14 bases in the middle. The CDR3 region is CASSTLEGTEAFF. CDR3 nucleotide sequence: TGTGCCAGTAGTACCTTAGAAGGGACAGAAGCTTTCTTT. Drawing the rest from reference TRBV19 and TRBJ1-1, the complete variable domain is DGGITQSPKYLFRKEGQNVTLSCEQNLNHDAMYWYRQDPGQGLRLIYYSQIVNDFQKGDIAEGYSVSREKKESFPLTVTSAQKNPTAFYLCASSTLEGTEAFFGQGTRLTVV.

The sample holds one count of this clone. The chain employs TRBV4-2 and TRBJ1-1; TRBD1 might be the D (5 bases). Germline assignment: CDR1 LGHNA and CDR2 YNFKEQ. The CDR3 contains 16 residues. The V end lost 3 bases, the J end lost 4 bases, and 18 bases lay between the germline ends. The CDR3 coding sequence is TGTGCCAGCAGCCAGGGAAGGGAGGGGCCTGGCACTGAAGCTTTCTTT. Translation gives CASSQGREGPGTEAFF.

The chain uses TRBV6-4 and TRBJ1-1, with D unclear. Trimming cost V 4 bases and J 3 bases, with 15 bases left between them. From germline, CDR1 is MRHNA and CDR2 SNTAGT. The length of the CDR3 is 15 residues. The CDR3 region has the DNA TGTGCCAGCAGTGCAGCGGAGCCGGACTACACTGAAGCTTTCTTT. Protein: CASSAAEPDYTEAFF.

Only a few counts were recorded for this clone. V and J are TRBV6-5 and TRBJ1-2; 8 positions agree with TRBD1. V shed 7 bases and J 6 bases; nucleotides not matched to a gene: 10. Germline CDR1 MNHEY, CDR2 SVGAGI. The CDR3 loop spans 14 amino acids. DNA for the CDR3: TGTGCCAGCAACCCGGGAACAGGGGGAAATGGCTACACCTTC. Its protein is CASNPGTGGNGYTF.

The chain joins TRBV6-1 to TRBJ2-5, with 7 bases lining up with TRBD2. With V trimmed by 5 bases and J by 5 bases, 11 bases remained unmatched. CDR3 length equals 15 residues. CDR1 and CDR2 from the germline V gene are MNHNS and SASEGT. CDR3 nucleotides: TGTGCCAGCAGTACCCGGGACCACGGGGGGGAGACCCAGTACTTC. Its protein product is CASSTRDHGGETQYF.

V and J are TRBV7-8 and TRBJ2-6; 8 bases are shared with TRBD1. Trimming removed 3 bases from V and 0 bases from J; junction bases left unmatched: 4. In germline, CDR1 is SGHVS, CDR2 FQNEAQ. This CDR3 is 17 amino acids long. CDR3 nucleotide sequence: TGTGCCAGCAGCTTTTGGACAGGGAGCTCTGGGGCCAACGTCCTGACTTTC. Its protein product is CASSFWTGSSGANVLTF.

J is TRBJ1-1 and V is TRBV6-1; 7 positions agree with TRBD1. Germline CDR1 and CDR2: MNHNS and SASEGT. CDR3 length equals 15 residues. Trimming took 2 bases from V and 11 from J; bases not matched to a gene: 14. The CDR3 coding sequence is TGTGCCAGCAGTGAAAGCAAAGGGGGCTCGGCGTCTGCTTTCTTT. This gives the protein CASSESKGGSASAFF.

The chain has TRBV7-2 and TRBJ2-1; maybe TRBD2 (6 bases). The V and J ends lost 3 bases and 2 bases respectively, with 20 bases between them. Germline CDR1 SGHTA, CDR2 FQGNSA. This CDR3 has 18 residues. This CDR3 reads CASSFRASSGLAYNEQFF. The CDR3 nucleotides are TGTGCCAGCAGCTTTAGGGCGTCCTCGGGACTCGCCTACAATGAGCAGTTCTTC.

The genes are TRBV2 and TRBJ1-2; D remains ambiguous. The CDR3 has 14 amino acids. Trimming removed 8 bases at V and 8 bases at J, with 21 bases between. Germline values: CDR1 SNHLY, CDR2 FYNNEI. DNA of the CDR3: TGTGCCAGCGCGGGTAGAGGGCGAATTGGGGGCTACACCTTC. Translating gives CASAGRGRIGGYTF.

This clone has a handful of counts. The V and J genes are TRBV5-4 and TRBJ2-7; a possible D gene is TRBD2 (6 bases). Trimming took off 1 base at V and 5 bases at J, with 13 bases between the two ends. CDR1 SGHNT and CDR2 YYREEE come from the germline V gene (reference sequence). CDR3 length: 14 residues. CDR3 bases: TGTGCCAGCAGCTTGAATCCGGGGGACGACGAGCAGTACTTC. This gives the protein CASSLNPGDDEQYF. Using reference TRBV5-4 and TRBJ2-7 for the parts outside the CDR3, the full variable domain is ETGVTQSPTHLIKTRGQQVTLRCSSQSGHNTVSWYQQALGQGPQFIFQYYREEENGRGNFPPRFSGLQFPNYSSELNVNALELDDSALYLCASSLNPGDDEQYFGPGTRLTVT.

The rearrangement links TRBV19 to TRBJ2-1, with D possibly TRBD2 on 6 matching bases. The germline V gene has CDR1 LNHDA and CDR2 SQIVND (reference sequence). The CDR3 runs 19 residues. The germline V and J ends were trimmed by 3 bases and 3 bases, with 24 bases remaining between them. The DNA of the CDR3 is TGTGCCAGTAGTATGATCGGGGGATTCGCGGAGGGAGTCTACAATGAGCAGTTCTTC. It encodes CASSMIGGFAEGVYNEQFF.

This chain connects TRBV30 to TRBJ1-6; D gene uncertain. Germline CDR1 is GTSNPN and CDR2 is SVGIG (reference sequence). The CDR3 sequence is 14 residues long. V was trimmed by 8 bases and J by 3 bases, leaving 14 bases between them. This CDR3 reads CAQDEGFYNSPLHF. CDR3 bases: TGTGCCCAGGACGAGGGCTTCTATAATTCACCCCTCCACTTT.

V and J are TRBV10-2 and TRBJ2-2; a weak D match, TRBD2 (5 bases). The germline CDR1 and CDR2 sequences are WSHSY and SAAADI. Trimming stripped 7 bases from V and 3 bases from J, with 18 bases between. This CDR3 spans 16 amino acids. CDR3 in DNA: TGCGCCAGCACTGGGTTCGCGGAGGAGCACACCGGGGAGCTGTTTTTT. Its translation: CASTGFAEEHTGELFF.

J is TRBJ2-5 and V is TRBV7-6, with D perhaps TRBD1 (6 bases). This CDR3 spans 16 amino acids. Germline CDR1 and CDR2: SGHVS and FNYEAQ. Trimming took off 0 bases at V and 4 bases at J, with 15 bases between the two ends. CDR3 coding DNA: TGTGCCAGCAGCTTAGCGCAAGGGGACATAAGAGAGACCCAGTACTTC. Amino acid sequence: CASSLAQGDIRETQYF.

This clone was seen a few times. This chain joins TRBV7-2 and TRBJ1-1, with D unresolved. Germline V gene lookup returns CDR1 SGHTA and CDR2 FQGNSA. Trimming took 5 bases from V and 1 from J, leaving 8 bases between them. The CDR3 spans 13 residues. The CDR3 here is CASSRGENTEAFF. CDR3 in DNA: TGTGCCAGCAGCCGGGGAGAGAACACTGAAGCTTTCTTT.

To note about this clone: The sample carries other DNA sequences with the same CDR3. The DNA of the CDR3 is TGTGCCAGCTCACCAAACAGCTATGAGCAGTACTTC. Its translation: CASSPNSYEQYF. The chain carries TRBV18 and TRBJ2-7, with D uncertain. This CDR3 comprises 12 residues. CDR1 and CDR2 from the germline V gene are KGHSH and LQKENI. V was cut by 2 bases and J by 7 bases, with 9 bases left in between.

The DNA for the CDR3 is TGTGCCAGCACCCCCCGGGAGACCCAGTACTTC. This codes for CASTPRETQYF. The rearrangement uses TRBV2 and TRBJ2-5; D is unclear. Germline V lookup: CDR1 SNHLY, CDR2 FYNNEI. Trimming took 7 bases from V and 5 from J, leaving 8 bases between them. The length of the CDR3 is 11 residues. The full variable domain, in which reference TRBV2 and TRBJ2-5 provide the parts outside the CDR3, is EPEVTQTPSHQVTQMGQEVILRCVPISNHLYFYWYRQILGQKVEFLVSFYNNEISEKSEIFDDQFSVERPDGSNFTLKIRSTKLEDSAMYFCASTPRETQYFGPGTRLLVL.

This sequence joins TRBV19 and TRBJ2-3; the match to TRBD2 covers 8 bases. The trim removed 7 bases at V and 1 base at J, leaving 1 base unmatched. The CDR3 is 13 residues long. Germline lookup yields CDR1 LNHDA and CDR2 SQIVND (reference sequence). The CDR3 DNA follows: TGTGCCAGTAAACTAGCGGGCACAGATACGCAGTATTTT. Protein: CASKLAGTDTQYF.

The rearrangement joins TRBV9 to TRBJ2-1, with D possibly TRBD2 on 6 matching bases. The CDR3 has 16 amino acids. V lost 4 bases to trimming and J lost 8 bases, with 22 bases between them. Germline-derived CDR1 and CDR2 are SGDLS and YYNGEE. The CDR3, as DNA: TGTGCCAGCAGCAGGCAGGGCTCGGGAGTACCACATGAGCAGTTCTTC. It specifies CASSRQGSGVPHEQFF. Variable domain in full (rest from reference TRBV9 and TRBJ2-1): DSGVTQTPKHLITATGQRVTLRCSPRSGDLSVYWYQQSLDQGLQFLIQYYNGEERAKGNILERFSAQQFPDLHSELNLSSLELGDSALYFCASSRQGSGVPHEQFFGPGTRLTVL.

The V gene is TRBV7-3, the J gene TRBJ2-1, with D perhaps matching TRBD2 (5 bases). V lost 5 bases to trimming and J lost 7 bases, with 12 bases between them. CDR1 and CDR2 (germline): SGHTA, FQGTGA. This CDR3 region has 13 residues. CDR3 protein: CASSVGPGNEQFF. CDR3 in DNA: TGTGCCAGCAGCGTTGGCCCGGGGAATGAGCAGTTCTTC.

This chain connects TRBV5-4 to TRBJ2-5; 12 nucleotides agree with TRBD2. CDR3 length: 17 residues. V lost 1 base and J lost 4; bases outside the gene matches: 8. CDR1 is SGHNT and CDR2 is YYREEE in the germline V gene (reference sequence). The CDR3 loop reads CASSLSPSGRAGETQYF. CDR3 DNA: TGTGCCAGCAGCTTGTCGCCTAGCGGGAGGGCCGGAGAGACCCAGTACTTC.